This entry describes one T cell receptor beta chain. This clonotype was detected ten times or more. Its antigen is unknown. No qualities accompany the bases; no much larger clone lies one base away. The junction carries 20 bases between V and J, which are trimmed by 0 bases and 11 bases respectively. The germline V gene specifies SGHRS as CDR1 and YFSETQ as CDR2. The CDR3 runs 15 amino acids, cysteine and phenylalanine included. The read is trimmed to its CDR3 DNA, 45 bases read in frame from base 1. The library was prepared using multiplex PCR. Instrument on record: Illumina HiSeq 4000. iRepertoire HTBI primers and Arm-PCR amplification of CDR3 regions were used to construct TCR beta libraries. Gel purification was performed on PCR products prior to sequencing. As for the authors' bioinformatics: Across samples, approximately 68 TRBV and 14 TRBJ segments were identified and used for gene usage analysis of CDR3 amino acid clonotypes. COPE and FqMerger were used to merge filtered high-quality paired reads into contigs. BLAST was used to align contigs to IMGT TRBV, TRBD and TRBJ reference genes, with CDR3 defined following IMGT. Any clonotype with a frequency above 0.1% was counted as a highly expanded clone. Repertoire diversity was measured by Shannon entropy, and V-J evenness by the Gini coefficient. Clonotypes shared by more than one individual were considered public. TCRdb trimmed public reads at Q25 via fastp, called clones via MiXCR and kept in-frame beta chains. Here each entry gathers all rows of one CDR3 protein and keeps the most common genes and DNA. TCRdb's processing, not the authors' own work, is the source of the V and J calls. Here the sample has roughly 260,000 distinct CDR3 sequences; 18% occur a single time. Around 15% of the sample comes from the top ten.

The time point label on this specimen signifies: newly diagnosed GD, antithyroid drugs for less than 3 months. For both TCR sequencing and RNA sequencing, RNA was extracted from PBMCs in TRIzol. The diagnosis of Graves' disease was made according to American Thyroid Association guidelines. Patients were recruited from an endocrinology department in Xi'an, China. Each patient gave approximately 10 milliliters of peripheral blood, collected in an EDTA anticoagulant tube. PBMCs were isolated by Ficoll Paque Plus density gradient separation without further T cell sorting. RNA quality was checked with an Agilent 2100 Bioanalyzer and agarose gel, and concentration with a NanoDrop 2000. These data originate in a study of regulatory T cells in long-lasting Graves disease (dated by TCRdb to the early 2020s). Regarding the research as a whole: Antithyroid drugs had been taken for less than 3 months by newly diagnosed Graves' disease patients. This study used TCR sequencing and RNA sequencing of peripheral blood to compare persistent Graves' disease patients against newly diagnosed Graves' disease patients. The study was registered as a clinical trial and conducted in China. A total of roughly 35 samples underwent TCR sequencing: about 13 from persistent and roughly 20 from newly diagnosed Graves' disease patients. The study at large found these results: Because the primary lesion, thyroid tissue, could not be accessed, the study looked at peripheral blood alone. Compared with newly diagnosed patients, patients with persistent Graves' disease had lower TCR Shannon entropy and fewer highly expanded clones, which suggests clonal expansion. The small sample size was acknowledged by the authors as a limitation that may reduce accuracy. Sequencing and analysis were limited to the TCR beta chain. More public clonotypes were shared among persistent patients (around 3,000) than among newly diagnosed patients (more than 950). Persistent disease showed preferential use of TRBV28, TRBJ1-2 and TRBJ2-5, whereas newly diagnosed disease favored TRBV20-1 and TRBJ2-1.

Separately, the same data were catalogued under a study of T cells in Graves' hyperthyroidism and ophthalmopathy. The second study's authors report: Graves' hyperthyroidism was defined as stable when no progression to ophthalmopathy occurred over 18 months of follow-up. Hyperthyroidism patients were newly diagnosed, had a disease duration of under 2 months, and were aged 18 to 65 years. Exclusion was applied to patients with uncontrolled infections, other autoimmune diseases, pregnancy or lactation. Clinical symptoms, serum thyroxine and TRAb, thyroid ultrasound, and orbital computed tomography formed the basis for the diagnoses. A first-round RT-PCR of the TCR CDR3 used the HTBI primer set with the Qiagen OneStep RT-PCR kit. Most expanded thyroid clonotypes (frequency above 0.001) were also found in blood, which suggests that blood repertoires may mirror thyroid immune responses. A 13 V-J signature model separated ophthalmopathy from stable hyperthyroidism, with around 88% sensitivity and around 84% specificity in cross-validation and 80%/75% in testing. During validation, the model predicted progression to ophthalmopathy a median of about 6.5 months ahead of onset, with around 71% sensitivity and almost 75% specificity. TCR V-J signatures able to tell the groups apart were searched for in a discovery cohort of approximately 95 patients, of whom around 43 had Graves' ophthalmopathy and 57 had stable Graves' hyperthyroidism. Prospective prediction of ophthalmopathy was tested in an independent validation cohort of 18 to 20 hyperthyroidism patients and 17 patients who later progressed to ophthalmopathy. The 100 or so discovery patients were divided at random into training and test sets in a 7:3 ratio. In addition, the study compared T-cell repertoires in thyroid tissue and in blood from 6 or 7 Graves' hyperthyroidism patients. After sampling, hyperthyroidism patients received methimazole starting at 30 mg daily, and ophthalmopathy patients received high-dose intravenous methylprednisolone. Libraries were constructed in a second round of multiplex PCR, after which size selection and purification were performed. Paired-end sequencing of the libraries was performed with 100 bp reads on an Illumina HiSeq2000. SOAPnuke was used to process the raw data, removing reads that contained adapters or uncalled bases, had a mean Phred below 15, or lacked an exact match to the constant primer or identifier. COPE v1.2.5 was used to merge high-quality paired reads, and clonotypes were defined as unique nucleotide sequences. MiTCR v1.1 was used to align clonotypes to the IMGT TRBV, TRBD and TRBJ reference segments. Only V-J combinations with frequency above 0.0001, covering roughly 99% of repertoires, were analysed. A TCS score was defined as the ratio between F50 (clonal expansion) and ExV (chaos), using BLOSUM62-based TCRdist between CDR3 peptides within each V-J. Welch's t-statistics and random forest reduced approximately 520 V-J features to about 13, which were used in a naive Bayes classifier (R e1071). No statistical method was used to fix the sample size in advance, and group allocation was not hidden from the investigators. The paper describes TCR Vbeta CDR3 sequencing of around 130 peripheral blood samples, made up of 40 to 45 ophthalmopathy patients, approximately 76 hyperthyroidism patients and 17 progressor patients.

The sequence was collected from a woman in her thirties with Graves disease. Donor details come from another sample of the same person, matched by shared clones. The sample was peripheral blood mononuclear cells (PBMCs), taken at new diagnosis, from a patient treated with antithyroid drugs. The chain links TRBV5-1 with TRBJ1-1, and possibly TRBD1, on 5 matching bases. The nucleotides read TGCGCCAGCAGCTTGGGGGGAACGACCCAGGGATTGGCTTTCTTT. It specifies CASSLGGTTQGLAFF.